The 28 T cell receptor beta chains below were found in one sample sequenced in a study of blood T cell repertoires in COVID-19. Assay: immunoSEQ multiplex PCR; the TCRdb copy retains only in-frame clones and omits some. Altogether more than 200,000 clones are present, roughly four fifths being singletons, with the ten largest covering around 2%. Sequencing used PBMCs or T cells enriched from blood (not recorded which). Every receptor here comes from a man aged 55 to 70 who had recovered from COVID-19.

The chain is built from TRBV7-2 and TRBJ2-2; tentative D call: TRBD2 (6 bases). The germline V gene encodes CDR1 SGHTA and CDR2 FQGNSA. The CDR3 has 14 residues. V gave up 3 bases and J gave up 1 base, with 6 bases separating them. In nucleotides, the CDR3 is TGTGCCAGCAGCTTTAGCGGGAACACCGGGGAGCTGTTTTTT. This gives the protein CASSFSGNTGELFF.

The rearrangement joins TRBV6-4 to TRBJ2-1; 9 nucleotides match TRBD2. Germline CDR1 and CDR2: MRHNA and SNTAGT. Germline trimming cut 5 bases from V and 8 bases from J; bases unmatched to any gene: 10. CDR3 size: 15 residues. Written as DNA, the CDR3 is TGTGCCAGCAGTCCTTCTAGCGGGGAGGTCGATGAGCAGTTCTTC. It codes for CASSPSSGEVDEQFF.

V and J are TRBV11-2 and TRBJ1-1; D uncertain. The CDR3 contains 15 residues. Deletions cut 1 base from V and 0 bases from J, with 9 bases between. In germline, CDR1 is SGHAT, CDR2 FQNNGV. The CDR3 DNA is TGTGCCAGCAGCTTAGGAAACAGTATGAACACTGAAGCTTTCTTT. Residues: CASSLGNSMNTEAFF.

The rearrangement joins TRBV10-3 to TRBJ2-1, with TRBD2 matching 13 bases. The CDR3 has 15 amino acids. V was pared by 4 bases and J by 6 bases, with 3 bases of the junction left unmatched. CDR1 is ENHRY, CDR2 SYGVKD, per germline. In DNA form, the CDR3 reads TGTGCCATCAGTGGACTAGCGGGGGGAACCAATGAGCAGTTCTTC. It codes for CAISGLAGGTNEQFF.

This clone was seen a few times. The rearrangement joins TRBV27 to TRBJ2-7; D might be TRBD2 (5 bases). The germline V gene has CDR1 MNHEY and CDR2 SMNVEV (reference sequence). V lost 5 bases and J 2 bases, leaving 16 bases between the germline ends. The CDR3 contains 15 residues. The CDR3 DNA is TGTGCCAGCAGTCTAAACCTCCGGGGAGCCTACGAGCAGTACTTC. Translating gives CASSLNLRGAYEQYF.

This clone was seen a handful of times. J is TRBJ2-2 and V is TRBV14; D remains unclear. CDR3 length: 16 residues. Trimming left V 1 base short and J 1 base short, with 10 bases between. In germline, CDR1 is SGHDN, CDR2 FVKESK. This chain's CDR3 is CASSQGIGLNTGELFF. DNA of the CDR3: TGTGCCAGCAGCCAAGGAATCGGTCTGAACACCGGGGAGCTGTTTTTT.

The genes are TRBV4-1 and TRBJ1-1, with D uncertain. V was pared by 0 bases and J by 2 bases, with 10 bases between. Germline V CDR1 and CDR2: MGHRA, YSYEKL. The CDR3 spans 15 residues. CDR3 protein: CASSQERAANTEAFF. CDR3 DNA sequence: TGCGCCAGCAGCCAAGAGCGGGCAGCAAACACTGAAGCTTTCTTT.

The rearrangement joins TRBV5-6 to TRBJ1-1; the D is unclear. Trimming left V 2 bases short and J 5 bases short, with 7 bases between. This CDR3 has 12 residues. The germline CDR1 and CDR2 sequences are SGHDT and YYEEEE. CDR3 nucleotides: TGTGCCAGCAGCTTCCGGGATACTGAAGCTTTCTTT. Translated, it gives CASSFRDTEAFF.

The chain has TRBV6-5 and TRBJ2-2, with 10 bases that match TRBD1. In germline, CDR1 is MNHEY, CDR2 SVGAGI. The ends lost 2 bases at V and 6 bases at J; junction bases unmatched: 6. The CDR3 extends over 16 amino acids. CDR3 sequence (DNA): TGTGCCAGCAGTTACCGGGGACAGGGGATCCCCGGGGAGCTGTTTTTT. Its translation is CASSYRGQGIPGELFF.

V gene TRBV7-2 combines with J gene TRBJ2-1, with 12 nucleotides matching TRBD2. The ends lost 5 bases at V and 0 bases at J; junction bases unmatched: 5. CDR3 length: 17 amino acids. Germline V gene data show CDR1 as SGHTA and CDR2 as FQGNSA. The DNA of the CDR3 is TGTGCCAGCAGCCCGACTAGCGGGGGAGGCTCCTACAATGAGCAGTTCTTC. It encodes CASSPTSGGGSYNEQFF.

This clone was observed a few times. The J gene is TRBJ1-5, the V gene TRBV7-9; perhaps TRBD1 as D (5 bases). Trimming removed 3 bases from V and 6 bases from J, with 6 bases in between. The CDR3 loop spans 12 amino acids. The germline V gene has CDR1 SEHNR and CDR2 FQNEAQ (reference sequence). This chain's CDR3 is CASSLQGQPQHF. CDR3 coding DNA: TGTGCCAGCAGCTTGCAGGGTCAGCCCCAGCATTTT.

The chain combines TRBV4-2 with TRBJ1-1, with TRBD1 matching over 7 bases. This CDR3 spans 14 amino acids. V gave up 5 bases and J gave up 0 bases; unmatched junction bases: 3. Germline V gene data show CDR1 as LGHNA and CDR2 as YNFKEQ. The CDR3 region has the DNA TGTGCCAGCAGCATCGGGACAGTGAACACTGAAGCTTTCTTT. Protein sequence: CASSIGTVNTEAFF.

The rearrangement uses TRBV5-4 and TRBJ2-5; TRBD2 matches 10 bases. The CDR3 covers 16 residues. The germline CDR1 and CDR2 sequences are SGHNT and YYREEE (reference sequence). Trimming removed 1 base from V and 5 bases from J; junction bases left unmatched: 8. CDR3 bases: TGTGCCAGCAGCTTGAGCGGGGGGGCGGTGGGTGAGACCCAGTACTTC. Translating it yields CASSLSGGAVGETQYF.

This chain connects TRBV10-2 to TRBJ1-6; perhaps TRBD1 as D (5 bases). The CDR3 is 13 residues long. Germline V gives CDR1 WSHSY, CDR2 SAAADI. Trimming stripped 7 bases from V and 7 bases from J, with 11 bases between. CDR3 protein: CASTGFKNSPLHF. The DNA of the CDR3 is TGCGCCAGCACAGGGTTTAAGAATTCACCCCTCCACTTT.

This clone was found a few times. The chain recombines TRBV7-9 with TRBJ1-2; 7 bases are a match to TRBD1. This CDR3 has 14 amino acids. After removal of 5 bases from V and 4 bases from J, the junction contained 7 bases not matched to a gene. Germline-derived CDR1 and CDR2 are SEHNR and FQNEAQ (reference sequence). DNA of the CDR3: TGTGCCAGCAGCCCAGGACAGGAGGCCTATGGCTACACCTTC. This gives the protein CASSPGQEAYGYTF.

This sequence joins TRBV2 and TRBJ2-2; 9 bases align to TRBD1. This CDR3 spans 12 amino acids. Per germline, CDR1 SNHLY and CDR2 FYNNEI. V lost 8 bases and J lost 9; bases outside the gene matches: 4. DNA of the CDR3: TGTGCCAGCGGGACAGGGCCCCGGGAGCTGTTTTTT. Translated: CASGTGPRELFF.

The rearrangement links TRBV5-1 to TRBJ1-4; 10 positions agree with TRBD1. CDR1 is SGHRS, CDR2 YFSETQ, per germline. V gave up 4 bases and J gave up 3 bases; unmatched junction bases: 9. This CDR3 spans 17 amino acids. DNA for the CDR3: TGCGCCAGCAGCGGGAGCGGACAGGGGGTGGCTAATGAAAAACTGTTTTTT. It codes for CASSGSGQGVANEKLFF.

The V gene is TRBV18, the J gene TRBJ1-6, with TRBD1 as a possible D gene (6 bases). Germline CDR1 reads KGHSH; CDR2 reads LQKENI. This CDR3 has 15 residues. V lost 2 bases, J lost 7 bases, and 12 bases lay in between. Here the CDR3 reads CASSPLAGDNSPLHF. In DNA form, the CDR3 reads TGTGCCAGCTCACCATTAGCAGGGGACAATTCACCCCTCCACTTT.

The chain couples TRBV7-8 to TRBJ2-5, with a weak D call TRBD1 (5 bases). CDR1 and CDR2 from the germline V gene are SGHVS and FQNEAQ. CDR3 length equals 16 residues. Trimming removed 5 bases from V and 0 bases from J, with 16 bases in between. DNA of the CDR3: TGTGCCAGCAGCGGCAGGGCTTCCAGCCACCAAGAGACCCAGTACTTC. It translates to CASSGRASSHQETQYF.

This clone has more than one count but fewer than ten. A read error may produce the germline difference seen at one junction end. The chain recombines TRBV12-3 or TRBV12-4 with TRBJ2-2, with D uncertain. The CDR3 length is 13 residues. CDR3 in amino acids: CASRTENAGELFF. The CDR3, as DNA: TGTGCCAGCAGAACAGAGAACGCCGGGGAGCTGTTTTTT.

In this sample, this clone turned up many times. This chain links TRBV19 with TRBJ1-2; 9 bases match TRBD1. With 3 bases clipped from V and 8 bases from J, the junction kept 4 bases outside the gene matches. Germline V lookup: CDR1 LNHDA, CDR2 SQIVND (reference sequence). The CDR3 is made up of 13 amino acids. The CDR3 region is CASSIKQGAGYTF. For the CDR3, the DNA is TGTGCCAGTAGTATCAAACAGGGGGCGGGCTACACCTTC.

The CDR3 DNA sequence: TGTGCCAGCAGCTTCGACAGGGGGAAGGGTGGCTACACCTTC. This sequence encodes CASSFDRGKGGYTF. The chain joins TRBV5-6 to TRBJ1-2; 9 bases match TRBD1. J was trimmed by 7 bases and V by 2 bases; bases with no gene match: 6. From germline, CDR1 is SGHDT and CDR2 YYEEEE. CDR3 length equals 14 residues.

CDR3 amino acids: CSASSQGASDTQYF. The CDR3 region has the DNA TGCAGTGCTAGTTCCCAGGGGGCGTCAGATACGCAGTATTTT. This chain links TRBV20-1 with TRBJ2-3; 8 nucleotides agree with TRBD1. Trimming at V came to 3 bases and at J to 4 bases, leaving 6 bases not matched to a gene. The CDR3 runs to 14 residues. CDR1 and CDR2 (germline): DFQATT, SNEGSKA (reference sequence).

The chain couples TRBV5-1 to TRBJ1-1; 8 positions match TRBD1. From germline, CDR1 is SGHRS and CDR2 YFSETQ. After removal of 3 bases from V and 6 bases from J, the junction contained 7 bases not matched to a gene. CDR3 length equals 14 residues. The CDR3 protein is CASSSNGQGAEAFF. CDR3 nucleotide sequence: TGCGCCAGCAGCTCGAACGGACAGGGCGCTGAAGCTTTCTTT.

The chain has TRBV29-1 and TRBJ2-7; 8 nucleotides match TRBD1. This CDR3 contains 14 residues. V shed 2 bases, J shed 3 bases, and the junction held 6 bases outside the gene matches. The V gene's germline CDR1 is SQVTM and CDR2 ANQGSEA. The CDR3 coding sequence is TGCAGCGTTGAAATAGGGACAGGAGTCTACGAGCAGTACTTC. This encodes CSVEIGTGVYEQYF.

The genes are TRBV27 and TRBJ2-7, with 7 bases that match TRBD1. Trimming at V came to 4 bases and at J to 3 bases, leaving 9 bases not matched to a gene. CDR1 and CDR2 from the germline V gene are MNHEY and SMNVEV (reference sequence). The CDR3 contains 15 residues. This chain's CDR3 is CASSSGQVDLYEQYF. The CDR3 DNA is TGTGCCAGCAGTTCCGGACAGGTTGACCTCTACGAGCAGTACTTC.

V is TRBV7-8 and J is TRBJ2-1, with D possibly being TRBD2 (6 bases). Per germline, CDR1 SGHVS and CDR2 FQNEAQ. This CDR3 has 13 amino acids. The germline V and J ends were trimmed by 6 bases and 3 bases, with 9 bases remaining between them. CDR3 protein: CASRPGSYNEQFF. The CDR3 DNA sequence: TGTGCCAGCAGACCCGGGAGCTACAATGAGCAGTTCTTC. Combining the CDR3 with reference TRBV7-8 and TRBJ2-1 gives the whole variable domain GAGVSQSPRYKVAKRGQDVALRCDPISGHVSLFWYQQALGQGPEFLTYFQNEAQLDKSGLPSDRFFAERPEGSVSTLKIQRTQQEDSAVYLCASRPGSYNEQFFGPGTRLTVL.

The rearrangement joins TRBV13 to TRBJ2-5, with D maybe TRBD1 (6 bases). V lost 5 bases to trimming and J lost 5 bases, with 12 bases between them. The CDR3 sequence is 13 residues long. Germline V gives CDR1 PRHDT, CDR2 FYEKMQ (reference sequence). The CDR3 loop is CASSPTGTETQYF. The CDR3 region has the DNA TGTGCCAGCAGCCCTACAGGGACCGAGACCCAGTACTTC. Supplemented by reference TRBV13 and TRBJ2-5, the full variable domain reads AAGVIQSPRHLIKEKRETATLKCYPIPRHDTVYWYQQGPGQDPQFLISFYEKMQSDKGSIPDRFSAQQFSDYHSELNMSSLELGDSALYFCASSPTGTETQYFGPGTRLLVL.